The clone carrying this T cell receptor (beta chain) was recorded many times. The antigen is not known. These data are taken from a study of T cell clones after liver transplantation. Overall study: TCRbeta sequencing after a pre-transplant mixed lymphocyte reaction identified graft-donor-reactive clones, later tracked in post-transplant blood. The study's findings and limits: Rather than being deleted, graft donor-reactive T cells may have moved into the graft. Conclusions were preliminary, with small, heterogeneous patient groups.

TCRdb's copy holds only in-frame clones and misses some; the assay was immunoSEQ multiplex PCR. The sample includes tens of thousands of clones, around four fifths of them seen just once. The material sequenced was CD4+ T cells from blood, taken at the 22-month timepoint. The receptor's source is a human patient who received a liver transplant. A subset of T cells may come from the graft donor.

CDR3 coding DNA: TGTGCCAGCAGCGGACAGGGAAATTTATTATACTTC. This gives the protein CASSGQGNLLYF. The chain uses TRBV7-3 and TRBJ2-7; 8 nucleotides match TRBD1. This CDR3 comprises 12 residues. V trimming: 5 bases; J trimming: 13 bases; junction bases outside the gene matches: 10. Germline V gives CDR1 SGHTA, CDR2 FQGTGA.